This T cell receptor beta chain appears in the sequencing data of a study of quantifying T cell responses using KT2 cells. Study context: TCR alpha and beta constant-region primers primed reverse transcription of RNA.

A few counts support this clonotype. A single-stranded UMI oligo with SP2 sequence was ligated to cDNA 3' ends. An equimolar mix of RC1.1 and RC1.2 primed the beta chain across TRBC1 and TRBC2. TCRdb fed the UMI-ligation and nested PCR reads into MiXCR, producing one record per CDR3 protein. The sample includes some 33,000 distinct CDR3 sequences, 10% of them seen just once. CDR1 is MNHEY and CDR2 is SVGAGI in the germline V gene. This CDR3 spans 14 amino acids. V was clipped by 5 bases and J by 3 bases, with 14 bases between them. KT2, a clone with a known TCR, was spiked into unfractionated PBMC. A range of KT2-to-PBMC ratios was made using fixed PBMC numbers.

V and J are TRBV6-5 and TRBJ2-7; D is perhaps TRBD1 or TRBD2 (5 bases each). Sequenced sample: PBMCs spiked with cells of the T cell clone KT2. The receptor was isolated from a human donor. Here the CDR3 reads CASSARDGVYEQYF. CDR3 nucleotide sequence: TGTGCCAGCAGTGCCCGGGACGGAGTCTACGAGCAGTACTTC.